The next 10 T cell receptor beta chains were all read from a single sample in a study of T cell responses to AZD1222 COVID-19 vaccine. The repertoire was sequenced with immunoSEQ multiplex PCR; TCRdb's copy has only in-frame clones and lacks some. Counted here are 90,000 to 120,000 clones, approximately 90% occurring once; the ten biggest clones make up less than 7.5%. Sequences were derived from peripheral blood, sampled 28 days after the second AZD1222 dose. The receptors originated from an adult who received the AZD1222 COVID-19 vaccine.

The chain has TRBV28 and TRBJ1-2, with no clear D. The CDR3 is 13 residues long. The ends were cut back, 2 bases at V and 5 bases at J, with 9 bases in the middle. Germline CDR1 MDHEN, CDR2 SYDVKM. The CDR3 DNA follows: TGTGCCAGCAGTTTAAGTGGGGTATATGGCTACACCTTC. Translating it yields CASSLSGVYGYTF.

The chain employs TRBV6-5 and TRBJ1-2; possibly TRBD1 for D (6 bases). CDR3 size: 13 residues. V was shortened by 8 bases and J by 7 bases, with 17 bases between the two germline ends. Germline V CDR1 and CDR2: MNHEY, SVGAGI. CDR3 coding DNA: TGTGCCAGCGTTTCAACAGGGCACGGTGGCTACACCTTC. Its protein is CASVSTGHGGYTF.

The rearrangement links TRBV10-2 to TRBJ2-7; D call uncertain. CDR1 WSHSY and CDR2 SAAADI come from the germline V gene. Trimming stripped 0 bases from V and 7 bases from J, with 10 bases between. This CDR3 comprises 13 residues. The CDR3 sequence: CASSESLPAEQYF. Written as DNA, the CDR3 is TGCGCCAGCAGTGAGTCTCTGCCAGCAGAGCAGTACTTC.

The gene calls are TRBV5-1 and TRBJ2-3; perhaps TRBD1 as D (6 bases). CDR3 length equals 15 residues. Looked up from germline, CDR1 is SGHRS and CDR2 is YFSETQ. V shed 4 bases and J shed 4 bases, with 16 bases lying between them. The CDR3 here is CASSVPFGGADTQYF. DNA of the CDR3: TGCGCCAGCAGCGTGCCTTTTGGGGGCGCAGATACGCAGTATTTT.

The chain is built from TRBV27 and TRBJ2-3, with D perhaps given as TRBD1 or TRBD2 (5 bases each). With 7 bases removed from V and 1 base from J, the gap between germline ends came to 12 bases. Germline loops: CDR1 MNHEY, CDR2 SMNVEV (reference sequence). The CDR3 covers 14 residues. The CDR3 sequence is CASTPPGRTDTQYF. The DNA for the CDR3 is TGTGCCAGCACCCCGCCGGGACGCACAGATACGCAGTATTTT.

CDR3 sequence reads: CASSHRNTIYF. CDR3 coding DNA: TGTGCCAGCAGCCACCGTAACACCATATATTTT. The V and J genes are TRBV3-1 (or the pseudogene TRBV3-2) and TRBJ1-3; D ambiguous. This CDR3 region has 11 residues. Germline assignment: CDR1 LGHDT and CDR2 YNNKEL (reference sequence). V dropped 3 bases and J dropped 7 bases, with 4 bases sitting between them.

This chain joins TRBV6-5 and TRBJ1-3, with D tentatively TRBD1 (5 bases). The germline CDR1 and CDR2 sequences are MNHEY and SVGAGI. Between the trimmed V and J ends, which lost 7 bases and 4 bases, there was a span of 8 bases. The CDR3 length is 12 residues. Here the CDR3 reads CASKGPGNTIYF. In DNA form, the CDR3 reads TGTGCCAGCAAGGGGCCGGGAAACACCATATATTTT.

The CDR3 region is CAWRPRGLAGGETQYF. CDR3 DNA: TGTGCCTGGAGACCCAGGGGACTAGCCGGGGGAGAGACCCAGTACTTC. V and J are TRBV30 and TRBJ2-5; TRBD2 aligns across 9 bases. The CDR3 length is 16 residues. Germline V gene lookup returns CDR1 GTSNPN and CDR2 SVGIG (reference sequence). Trimming took 3 bases from V and 4 from J; bases not matched to a gene: 12.

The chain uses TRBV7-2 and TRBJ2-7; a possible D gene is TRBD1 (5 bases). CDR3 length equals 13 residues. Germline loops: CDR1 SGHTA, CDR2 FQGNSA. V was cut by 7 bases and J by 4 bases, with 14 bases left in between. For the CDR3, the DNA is TGTGCCAGCAAAGGGGCTCGGACGTACGAGCAGTACTTC. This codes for CASKGARTYEQYF. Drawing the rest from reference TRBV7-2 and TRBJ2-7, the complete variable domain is GAGVSQSPSNKVTEKGKDVELRCDPISGHTALYWYRQSLGQGLEFLIYFQGNSAPDKSGLPSDRFSAERTGGSVSTLTIQRTQQEDSAVYLCASKGARTYEQYFGPGTRLTVT.

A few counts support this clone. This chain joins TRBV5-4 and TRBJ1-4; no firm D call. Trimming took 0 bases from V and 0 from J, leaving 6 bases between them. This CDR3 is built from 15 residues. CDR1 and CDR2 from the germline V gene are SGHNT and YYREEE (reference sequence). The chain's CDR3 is CASSLASATNEKLFF. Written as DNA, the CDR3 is TGTGCCAGCAGCTTGGCTAGTGCAACTAATGAAAAACTGTTTTTT. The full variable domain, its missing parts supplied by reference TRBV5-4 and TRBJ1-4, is ETGVTQSPTHLIKTRGQQVTLRCSSQSGHNTVSWYQQALGQGPQFIFQYYREEENGRGNFPPRFSGLQFPNYSSELNVNALELDDSALYLCASSLASATNEKLFFGSGTQLSVL.